This TCR beta chain comes out of a study of kidney transplant recipient with SARS-CoV-2 infection. TCRdb re-derived calls from the reads in MiXCR, one entry per CDR3 protein. Seen here are about 250,000 distinct CDR3 sequences, more than 25% observed once, and the top ten hold around 6.8%. This clonotype was counted only a few times. The sequence was collected from a male patient younger than 45 who had COVID-19 and was a kidney transplant recipient. Some T cells may trace back to the graft donor. This specimen was a blood sample, taken at baseline and between days 110 and 120 from a kidney transplant recipient.

The CDR3 DNA sequence: TGTGCCAGCAGCTTAGATGCGGCACAGGACCCAGCGTACTTC. Its translation is CASSLDAAQDPAYF. The chain joins TRBV11-3 to TRBJ2-5; D possibly corresponds to TRBD1 (5 bases). Germline V CDR1 and CDR2: SGHNT, YENEEA. This CDR3 has 14 residues. The V gene lost 0 bases and the J gene lost 13 bases, with 18 bases spanning the gap.